The subject of this entry is one TCR beta chain. The ends were cut back, 4 bases at V and 5 bases at J, with 15 bases in the middle. Germline values: CDR1 SGHNT, CDR2 YYREEE (reference sequence). This CDR3 contains 14 residues. Measured with immunoSEQ multiplex PCR; TCRdb has only the in-frame clones, and not every one. The sample has 220,000 or so clones, 89% seen once. This sample was included in a study of blood T cell repertoires in COVID-19. This sequence joins TRBV5-4 and TRBJ2-5; tentative D call: TRBD2 (5 bases). This TCR was sampled from a man in his 60s who had recovered from COVID-19. The sample was peripheral blood. In nucleotides, the CDR3 is TGTGCCAGCAGCGCCGTGGGAGAACGGGAGACCCAGTACTTC. The encoded protein is CASSAVGERETQYF.